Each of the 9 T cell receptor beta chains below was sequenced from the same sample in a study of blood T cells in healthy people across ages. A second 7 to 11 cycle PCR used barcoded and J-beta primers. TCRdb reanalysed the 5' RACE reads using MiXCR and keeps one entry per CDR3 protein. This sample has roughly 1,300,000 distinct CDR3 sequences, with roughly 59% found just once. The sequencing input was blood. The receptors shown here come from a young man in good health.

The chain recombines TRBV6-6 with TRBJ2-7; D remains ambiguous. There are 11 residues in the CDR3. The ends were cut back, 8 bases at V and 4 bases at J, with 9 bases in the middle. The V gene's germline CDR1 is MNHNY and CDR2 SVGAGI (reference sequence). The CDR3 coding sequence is TGTGCCAGCGGGTCCGGATACGAGCAGTACTTC. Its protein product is CASGSGYEQYF.

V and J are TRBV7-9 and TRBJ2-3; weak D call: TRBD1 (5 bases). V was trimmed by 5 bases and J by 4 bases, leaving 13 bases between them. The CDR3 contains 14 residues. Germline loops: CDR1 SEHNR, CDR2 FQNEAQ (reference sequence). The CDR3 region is CASSRTRAPDTQYF. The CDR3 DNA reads TGTGCCAGCAGCCGGACACGGGCGCCAGATACGCAGTATTTT.

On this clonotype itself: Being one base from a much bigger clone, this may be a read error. CDR3 bases: TGTGCCAGCTCACCCGGACAGGCCGGGGACTTTGAGTCTTACGAGCAGTACTTC. Amino acids: CASSPGQAGDFESYEQYF. The genes are TRBV18 and TRBJ2-7; a possible D gene is TRBD1 (7 bases). The V and J ends lost 3 bases and 4 bases respectively, with 25 bases between them. CDR3 length: 18 residues. Per germline, CDR1 KGHSH and CDR2 LQKENI.

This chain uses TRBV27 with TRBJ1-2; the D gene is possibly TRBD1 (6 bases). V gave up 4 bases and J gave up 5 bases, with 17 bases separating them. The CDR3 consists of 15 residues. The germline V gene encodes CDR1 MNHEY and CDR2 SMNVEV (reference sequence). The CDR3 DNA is TGTGCCAGCAGTTCAGGACAGAGGGTGGAGTATGGCTACACCTTC. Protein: CASSSGQRVEYGYTF.

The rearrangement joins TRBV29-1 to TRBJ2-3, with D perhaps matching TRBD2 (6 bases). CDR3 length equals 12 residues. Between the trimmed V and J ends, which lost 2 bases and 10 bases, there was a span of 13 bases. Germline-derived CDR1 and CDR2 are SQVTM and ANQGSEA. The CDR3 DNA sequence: TGCAGCGTTGAACAAACTAGCAGGGCGCAGTATTTT. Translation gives CSVEQTSRAQYF.

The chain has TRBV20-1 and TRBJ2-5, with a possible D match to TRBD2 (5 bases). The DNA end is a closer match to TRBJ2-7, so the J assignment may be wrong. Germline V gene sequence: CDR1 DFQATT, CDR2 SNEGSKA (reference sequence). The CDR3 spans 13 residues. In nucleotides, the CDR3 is TGCAGTGCTAGATCGCGGGTGAACTACGAGCAGTACTTC. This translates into CSARSRVNYEQYF.

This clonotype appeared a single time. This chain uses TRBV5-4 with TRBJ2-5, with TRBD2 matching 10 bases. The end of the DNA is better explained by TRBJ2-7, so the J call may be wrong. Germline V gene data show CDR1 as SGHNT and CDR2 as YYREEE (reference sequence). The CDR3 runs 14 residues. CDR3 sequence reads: CASSPLAGASEQYF. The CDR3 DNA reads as TGTGCCAGCAGCCCTCTAGCGGGAGCATCCGAGCAGTACTTC.

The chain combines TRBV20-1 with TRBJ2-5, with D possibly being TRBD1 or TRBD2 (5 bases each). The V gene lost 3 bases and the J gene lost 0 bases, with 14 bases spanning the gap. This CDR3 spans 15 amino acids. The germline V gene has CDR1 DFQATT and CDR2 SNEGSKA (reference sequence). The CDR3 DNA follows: TGCAGTGCTAGGGCCCAGGGACCGTACCAAGAGACCCAGTACTTC. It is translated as CSARAQGPYQETQYF.

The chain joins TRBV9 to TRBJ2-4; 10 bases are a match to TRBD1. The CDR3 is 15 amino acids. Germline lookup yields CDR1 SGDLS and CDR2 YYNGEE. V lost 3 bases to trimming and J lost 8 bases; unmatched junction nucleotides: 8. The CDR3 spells CASSASGQGMDIQYF. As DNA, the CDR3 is TGTGCCAGCAGCGCATCGGGACAGGGGATGGACATTCAGTACTTC.